The 2 T cell receptor beta chains given below trace back to one sample, sequenced in a study of OX40 agonist ivuxolimab in advanced cancers. The method was immunoSEQ multiplex PCR; TCRdb's version includes in-frame clones alone and lacks a portion of them. The sample includes fewer than 30,000 clones, about four fifths seen only once; the top ten take roughly a sixth. This specimen was CD4+ or CD8+ T cells sorted from blood, taken in a trial of the OX40 agonist ivuxolimab. The receptors derive from an adult with an advanced solid tumor such as melanoma, head and neck, liver or kidney cancer.

This clone was counted once. The genes are TRBV7-2 and TRBJ2-2, with D hard to call. V lost 3 bases and J lost 7, with 3 bases in between. This CDR3 region has 11 residues. The germline V gene encodes CDR1 SGHTA and CDR2 FQGNSA. The CDR3 DNA sequence: TGTGCCAGCAGCTTCGGCGGGGAGCTGTTTTTT. Amino acids: CASSFGGELFF. The entire variable domain, with the rest obtained from reference TRBV7-2 and TRBJ2-2, is as follows: GAGVSQSPSNKVTEKGKDVELRCDPISGHTALYWYRQSLGQGLEFLIYFQGNSAPDKSGLPSDRFSAERTGGSVSTLTIQRTQQEDSAVYLCASSFGGELFFGEGSRLTVL.

The rearrangement joins TRBV18 to TRBJ1-1; possibly TRBD1 for D (5 bases). There are 11 residues in the CDR3. V lost 2 bases and J 7 bases, leaving 5 bases between the germline ends. Germline CDR1 KGHSH, CDR2 LQKENI. The CDR3: CASSPGGEAFF. CDR3 coding DNA: TGTGCCAGCTCACCAGGGGGTGAAGCTTTCTTT.